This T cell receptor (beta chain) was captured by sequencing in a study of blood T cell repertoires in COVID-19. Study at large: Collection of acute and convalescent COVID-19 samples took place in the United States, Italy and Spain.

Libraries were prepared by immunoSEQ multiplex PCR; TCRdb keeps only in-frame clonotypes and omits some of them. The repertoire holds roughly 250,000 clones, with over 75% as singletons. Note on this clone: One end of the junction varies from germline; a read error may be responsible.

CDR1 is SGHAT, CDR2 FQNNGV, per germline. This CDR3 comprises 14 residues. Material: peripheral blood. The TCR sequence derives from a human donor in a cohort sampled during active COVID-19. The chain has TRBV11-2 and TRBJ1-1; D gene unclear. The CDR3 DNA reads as TGTGCCAGCAGCGTAGACACAATGAACACTGAAGCTTTCTTT. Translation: CASSVDTMNTEAFF.